The rows below give T cell receptor beta chains drawn from one sample of a study of beta chain features in type 1 diabetes. Only in-frame clones appear in the TCRdb table, and some are missing; sequencing was by immunoSEQ multiplex PCR. Altogether around 340,000 clones are present, about 20% being singletons, with the ten largest covering approximately 0.046%. The sequencing sample was made of naive CD4+ T cells from blood. These receptors were obtained from a woman between 18 and 29 years old in good health. Each CDR3 is given without its conserved first and last residue. Fields, in order: J gene, clone size, V gene, CDR3 protein. Clone size appears in some rows only: once, few, many, or a class for an expanded clone.

TRBJ1-5 few TRBV19 ASSSRRDRGGNQPQH
TRBJ2-7 few TRBV18 ASSLGPTSGTYEQY
TRBJ1-1 . TRBV19 ASRDRENTEAF
TRBJ2-7 . TRBV11-2 ASSRGTSGTTSYEQY
TRBJ1-5 . TRBV4-3 ASSQGAGAAGPQH
TRBJ2-1 . TRBV4-2 ASSQALAVRYNEQF
TRBJ2-1 . TRBV27 ASSLQGESYNEQF
TRBJ2-1 few TRBV14 ASSQAGQPLSNEQF
TRBJ2-1 few TRBV7-9 ASSSSGTSVNEQF
TRBJ2-1 . TRBV7-6 ASSPGLSSYNEQF
TRBJ1-5 few TRBV2 ASSPGQPQH
TRBJ1-1 . TRBV25-1 ATSGQGNTEAF
TRBJ2-3 few TRBV7-9 ASSFSGNTLSTDTQY
TRBJ1-2 . TRBV30 ASGQYGYT
TRBJ1-2 . TRBV7-2 ASSLGQGNYGYT
TRBJ2-5 . TRBV18 ASSPTGETQY
TRBJ2-6 . TRBV11-3 ASSPTGSGANVLT
TRBJ1-1 . TRBV9 ASSIDAQGNTEAF
TRBJ2-2 few TRBV7-2 ATREQGPGELF
TRBJ2-5 . TRBV2 ASRGASGGGTQY
TRBJ2-7 few TRBV7-8 ASSFLGTAPYEQY
TRBJ2-7 few TRBV18 ASSHSGTSGSRSGYEQY
TRBJ2-1 . TRBV9 ASSTSGTSGRNEQF
TRBJ2-1 few TRBV5-4 ASSKEQGNYNEQF
TRBJ1-4 few TRBV28 ASRNEKLF
TRBJ2-5 few TRBV29-1 SVAEGQGGPGAQY
TRBJ1-2 few TRBV2 ASSEGEANYGYT
TRBJ2-3 few TRBV7-2 ASSPAVSSTDTQY
TRBJ2-6 few TRBV25-1 ASSRNSGANVLT
TRBJ2-7 . TRBV5-1 ASSYPQGAGANEQY
TRBJ1-6 once TRBV30 AWGRQDNSPLH
TRBJ2-7 few TRBV18 ASSHSENLRGLYEQY
TRBJ2-5 . TRBV11-2 ASSTAGETQY
TRBJ1-5 few TRBV30 AWSVQGAGQPQH
TRBJ1-1 . TRBV28 ASSQGGSGAF
TRBJ1-1 few TRBV30 AYRDRGTEAF
TRBJ2-2 few TRBV30 AWRDGLAGTGELF
TRBJ2-1 few TRBV5-4 ASSSGTPTYNEQF
TRBJ2-1 . TRBV29-1 SALGAGYNEQF
TRBJ2-3 few TRBV23-1 AGKAGEITDTQY
TRBJ2-7 few TRBV20-1 SALLAYEQY
TRBJ2-6 . TRBV7-9 ASVLAGDNSGANVLT